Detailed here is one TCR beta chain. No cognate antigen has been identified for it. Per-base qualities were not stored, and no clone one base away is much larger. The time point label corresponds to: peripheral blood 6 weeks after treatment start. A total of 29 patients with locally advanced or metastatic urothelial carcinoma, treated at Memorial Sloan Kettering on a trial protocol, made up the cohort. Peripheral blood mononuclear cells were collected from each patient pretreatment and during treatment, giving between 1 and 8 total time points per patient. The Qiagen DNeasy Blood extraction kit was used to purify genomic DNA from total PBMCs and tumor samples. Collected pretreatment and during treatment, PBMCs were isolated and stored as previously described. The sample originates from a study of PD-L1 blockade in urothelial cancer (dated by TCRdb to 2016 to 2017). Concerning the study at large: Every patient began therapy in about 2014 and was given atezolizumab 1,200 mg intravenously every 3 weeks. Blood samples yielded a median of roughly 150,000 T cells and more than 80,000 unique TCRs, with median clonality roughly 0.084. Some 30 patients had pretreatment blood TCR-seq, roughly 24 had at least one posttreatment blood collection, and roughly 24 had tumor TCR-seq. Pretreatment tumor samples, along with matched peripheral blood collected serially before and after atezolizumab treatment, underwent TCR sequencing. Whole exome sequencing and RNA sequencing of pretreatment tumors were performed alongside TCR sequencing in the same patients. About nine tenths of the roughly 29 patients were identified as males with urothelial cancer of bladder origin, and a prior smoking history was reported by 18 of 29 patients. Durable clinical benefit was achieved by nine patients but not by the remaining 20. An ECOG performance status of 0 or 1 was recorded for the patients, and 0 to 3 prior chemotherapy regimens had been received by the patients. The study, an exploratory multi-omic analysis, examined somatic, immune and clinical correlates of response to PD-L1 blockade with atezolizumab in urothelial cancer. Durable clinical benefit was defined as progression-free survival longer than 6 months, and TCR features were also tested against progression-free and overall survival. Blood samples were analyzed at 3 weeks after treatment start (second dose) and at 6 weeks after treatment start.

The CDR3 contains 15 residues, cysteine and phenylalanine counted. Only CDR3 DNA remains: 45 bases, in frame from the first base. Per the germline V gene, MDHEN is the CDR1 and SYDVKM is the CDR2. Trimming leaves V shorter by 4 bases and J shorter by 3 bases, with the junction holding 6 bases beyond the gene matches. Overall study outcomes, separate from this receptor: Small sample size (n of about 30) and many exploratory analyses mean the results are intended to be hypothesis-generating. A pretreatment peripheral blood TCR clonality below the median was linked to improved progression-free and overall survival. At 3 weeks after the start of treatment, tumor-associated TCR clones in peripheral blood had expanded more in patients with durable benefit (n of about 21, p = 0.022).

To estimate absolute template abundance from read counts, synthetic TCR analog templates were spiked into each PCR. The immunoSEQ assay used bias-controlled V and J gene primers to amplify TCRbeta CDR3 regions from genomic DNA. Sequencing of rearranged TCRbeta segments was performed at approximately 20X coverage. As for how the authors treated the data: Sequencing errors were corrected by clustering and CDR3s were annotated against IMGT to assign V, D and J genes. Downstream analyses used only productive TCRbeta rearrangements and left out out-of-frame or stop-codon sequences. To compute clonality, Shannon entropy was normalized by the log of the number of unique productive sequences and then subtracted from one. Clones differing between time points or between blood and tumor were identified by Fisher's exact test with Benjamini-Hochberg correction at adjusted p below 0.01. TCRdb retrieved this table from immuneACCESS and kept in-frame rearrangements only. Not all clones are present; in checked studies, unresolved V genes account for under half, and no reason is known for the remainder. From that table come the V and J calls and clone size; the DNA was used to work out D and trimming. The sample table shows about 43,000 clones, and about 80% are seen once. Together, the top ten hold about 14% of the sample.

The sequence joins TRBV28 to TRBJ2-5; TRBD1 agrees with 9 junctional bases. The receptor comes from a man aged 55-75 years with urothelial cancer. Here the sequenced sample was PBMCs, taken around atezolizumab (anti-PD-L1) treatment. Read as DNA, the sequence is TGTGCCAGCAGTTCCGCCGGGACAGGGAAAGAGACCCAGTACTTC. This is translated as CASSSAGTGKETQYF. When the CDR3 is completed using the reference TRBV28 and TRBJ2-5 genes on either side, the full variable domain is DVKVTQSSRYLVKRTGEKVFLECVQDMDHENMFWYRQDPGLGLRLIYFSYDVKMKEKGDIPEGYSVSREKKERFSLILESASTNQTSMYLCASSSAGTGKETQYFGPGTRLLVL.